This TCR beta chain was identified in a study of T cell changes during pregnancy in multiple sclerosis. There are 15 residues in the CDR3. Germline V gene data show CDR1 as MDHEN and CDR2 as SYDVKM. V was trimmed by 3 bases and J by 0 bases, leaving 12 bases between them. Profiling relied on immunoSEQ multiplex PCR, and the TCRdb table lists in-frame clones only, not all of them. Found here are tens of thousands of clones, 92% of them singletons; the top ten hold 1.6%. The sample was peripheral blood, taken in the first trimester of pregnancy. The chain couples TRBV28 to TRBJ2-7, with D perhaps TRBD1 (5 bases). This receptor was taken from a female donor in good health, enrolled as a control in a pregnancy study. The CDR3 here is CASSLSGLISYEQYF. The CDR3 DNA reads as TGTGCCAGCAGTTTGTCAGGGTTGATCTCCTACGAGCAGTACTTC.